These 10 T cell receptor beta chains were sequenced from one sample in a study of blood T cell repertoires in COVID-19. Data came from immunoSEQ multiplex PCR; TCRdb stores just in-frame clones and leaves some out. The sample shows some 99,000 clones, around 83% of them seen only once. Input material: peripheral blood. These receptor sequences come from a woman of 80 years or more with active or convalescent COVID-19.

The rearrangement uses TRBV7-2 and TRBJ1-2, with a weak D call TRBD1 (6 bases). The germline V and J ends were trimmed by 1 base and 10 bases, with 10 bases remaining between them. This CDR3 is built from 12 residues. The germline gives CDR1 SGHTA, CDR2 FQGNSA. The CDR3 nucleotides are TGTGCCAGCAGCTTAGGGACAGAGTCCTACACCTTC. This codes for CASSLGTESYTF.

The V and J genes are TRBV19 and TRBJ2-7, with TRBD2 identical over 9 bases. Germline-derived CDR1 and CDR2 are LNHDA and SQIVND (reference sequence). With V trimmed by 7 bases and J by 7 bases, 8 bases remained unmatched. This CDR3 region has 13 residues. This CDR3 is CASNKGLAFEQYF. The CDR3 DNA reads as TGTGCCAGTAATAAAGGACTAGCGTTTGAGCAGTACTTC.

This clone was seen more than once but under ten times. The chain joins TRBV27 to TRBJ2-7; 8 bases match TRBD1. Germline loops: CDR1 MNHEY, CDR2 SMNVEV (reference sequence). V lost 4 bases, J lost 7 bases, and 6 bases stayed unmatched. The CDR3 is 13 amino acids. CDR3 amino acids: CASSSSGGWEQYF. The DNA for the CDR3 is TGTGCCAGCAGTTCCTCAGGGGGCTGGGAGCAGTACTTC.

The chain couples TRBV10-3 to TRBJ2-7; 10 nucleotides match TRBD2. The CDR3 has 13 residues. Germline CDR1 reads ENHRY; CDR2 reads SYGVKD. The trim removed 7 bases at V and 4 bases at J, leaving 4 bases unmatched. CDR3 in DNA: TGTGCCATCACCCCTAGCGGGAGTTACGAGCAGTACTTC. Protein product: CAITPSGSYEQYF.

The chain combines TRBV19 with TRBJ2-3; TRBD1 matches at 7 bases. The CDR3 totals 15 residues. V trimming: 3 bases; J trimming: 0 bases; junction bases outside the gene matches: 3. Per germline, CDR1 LNHDA and CDR2 SQIVND (reference sequence). The CDR3 sequence: CASSMDRSSTDTQYF. CDR3 DNA sequence: TGTGCCAGTAGTATGGACAGGTCAAGCACAGATACGCAGTATTTT.

V usage is TRBV6-4 and J usage is TRBJ1-1; 10 bases are a match to TRBD1. The CDR3 contains 17 residues. The germline CDR1 and CDR2 sequences are MRHNA and SNTAGT. The trim removed 2 bases at V and 3 bases at J, leaving 9 bases unmatched. CDR3 sequence (DNA): TGTGCCAGCAGTGACCCGAGCCGACAGGGGGCGGACACTGAAGCTTTCTTT. Its protein is CASSDPSRQGADTEAFF.

V gene TRBV6-2 or TRBV6-3 combines with J gene TRBJ2-1; D gene uncertain. CDR1 and CDR2 (germline): MNHEY, SVGEGT. There are 13 residues in the CDR3. V dropped 2 bases and J dropped 2 bases, with 4 bases sitting between them. This CDR3 is CASSYKPYNEQFF. The DNA for the CDR3 is TGTGCCAGCAGTTACAAGCCCTACAATGAGCAGTTCTTC.

The chain is built from TRBV21-1 and TRBJ2-7; the table's D call, TRBD2, has no DNA check behind it. TRBV21-1 is classified as a pseudogene. There are 20 residues in the CDR3. For the CDR3, the DNA is TGTGCCAGCAGCCCCCCCCCGGAGGAGAACCTTAGGTCCGTTGGCTACGAGCAGTACTTC. Translating it yields CASSPPPEENLRSVGYEQYF.

The genes are TRBV5-6 and TRBJ1-2; D is ambiguous. The CDR3 covers 15 residues. The V gene lost 0 bases and the J gene lost 3 bases, with 12 bases spanning the gap. Germline lookup yields CDR1 SGHDT and CDR2 YYEEEE. CDR3 sequence reads: CASSLAAGTHYGYTF. The CDR3 DNA is TGTGCCAGCAGCTTGGCCGCGGGAACTCACTATGGCTACACCTTC.

The rearrangement links TRBV3-1 (or the pseudogene TRBV3-2) to TRBJ2-1, with 7 bases matching TRBD2. This CDR3 has 16 amino acids. J lost 7 bases, V lost 0 bases, and 9 bases had no gene match. From germline, CDR1 is LGHDT and CDR2 YNNKEL (reference sequence). CDR3 nucleotide sequence: TGTGCCAGCAGCCAAGAAGGGACTATAAGGGGTAATGAGCAGTTCTTC. Amino acids: CASSQEGTIRGNEQFF.